These T cell receptor beta chains were read from a single sample in a study of shared clonotypes between healthy human individuals. Using immunoSEQ multiplex PCR, the repertoire was profiled, and TCRdb retains in-frame clones only, with some absent. The sample records 100,000 to 130,000 clones, under 70% being singletons. Input material: memory CD8+ T cells sorted from blood. These receptors were taken from a woman aged 30 to 39 in good health. Each CDR3 is given with its conserved first and last residue. Fields, in order: V gene, clone size, J gene, D gene, CDR3 DNA, CDR3 protein. D genes are given only for firm matches. Clone size appears in some rows only: once, few, many, or a class for an expanded clone.

TRBV25-1,.,TRBJ1-5,.,TGTGCCAGCAGAAAGGACGGACACCAGCATTTT,CASRKDGHQHF
TRBV6-1,.,TRBJ1-4,.,TGTGCCAGCACTAGGGAGGCCAATGAAAAACTGTTTTTT,CASTREANEKLFF
TRBV7-9,once,TRBJ2-7,.,TGTGCCAGCAGCCAAACCAGGGGGGTCTCCTACGAGCAGTACTTC,CASSQTRGVSYEQYF
TRBV5-1,.,TRBJ2-7,TRBD2,TGCGCCAGCAGCTCCATTACTAGCGGGGGTCCCTACGAGCAGTACTTC,CASSSITSGGPYEQYF
TRBV5-1,.,TRBJ2-7,.,TGCGCCAGCAGCTTGGCCCTGAGATACGAGCAGTACTTC,CASSLALRYEQYF
TRBV14,.,TRBJ2-7,.,TGTGCCAGCAGCTCAAGGGAAAGTAAGGTAACAGGGTCCTACGAGCAGTACTTC,CASSSRESKVTGSYEQYF
TRBV6-4,.,TRBJ2-1,TRBD1,TGTGCCAGCAGTGGGGACAGGGATACCAATGAGCAGTTCTTC,CASSGDRDTNEQFF
TRBV30,many,TRBJ1-2,.,TGTGCCTGGAGTGTACCTGGGCAGCTACGCTATGGCTACACCTTC,CAWSVPGQLRYGYTF
TRBV6-5,.,TRBJ2-5,.,TGTGCCAGCAGTTACTCGCACGGCGGGGAGCAGTACTTC,CASSYSHGGEQYF
TRBV25-1,.,TRBJ2-7,.,TGTGCCAGCAGTGAATCGTGGGAGCAGTACTTC,CASSESWEQYF
TRBV14,.,TRBJ2-1,TRBD1,TGTGCCAGCAGCCAAGAAAACGTACCAGGGGGTGAGCAGTTCTTC,CASSQENVPGGEQFF